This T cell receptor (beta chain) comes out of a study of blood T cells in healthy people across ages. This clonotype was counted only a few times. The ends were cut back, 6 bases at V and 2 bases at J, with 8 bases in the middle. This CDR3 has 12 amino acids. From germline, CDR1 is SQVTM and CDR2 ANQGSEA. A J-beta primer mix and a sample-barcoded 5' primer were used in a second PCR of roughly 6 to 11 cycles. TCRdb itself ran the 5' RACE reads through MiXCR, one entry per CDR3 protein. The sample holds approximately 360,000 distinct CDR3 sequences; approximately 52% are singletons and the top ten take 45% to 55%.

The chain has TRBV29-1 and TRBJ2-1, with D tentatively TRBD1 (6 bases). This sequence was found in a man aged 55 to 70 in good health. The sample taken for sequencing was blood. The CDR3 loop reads CSVGDTYNEQFF. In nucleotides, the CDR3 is TGCAGCGTGGGGGACACCTACAATGAGCAGTTCTTC.